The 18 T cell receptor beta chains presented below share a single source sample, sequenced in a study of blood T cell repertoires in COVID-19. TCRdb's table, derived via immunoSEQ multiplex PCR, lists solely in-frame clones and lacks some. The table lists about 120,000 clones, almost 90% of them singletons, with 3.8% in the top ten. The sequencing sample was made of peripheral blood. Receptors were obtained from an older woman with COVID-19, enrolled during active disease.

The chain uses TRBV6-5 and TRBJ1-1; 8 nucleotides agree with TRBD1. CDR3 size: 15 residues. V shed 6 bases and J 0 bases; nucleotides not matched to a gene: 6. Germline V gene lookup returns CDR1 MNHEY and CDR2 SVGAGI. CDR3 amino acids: CASSRAGGLNTEAFF. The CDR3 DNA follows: TGTGCCAGCAGCCGGGCAGGGGGCCTGAACACTGAAGCTTTCTTT.

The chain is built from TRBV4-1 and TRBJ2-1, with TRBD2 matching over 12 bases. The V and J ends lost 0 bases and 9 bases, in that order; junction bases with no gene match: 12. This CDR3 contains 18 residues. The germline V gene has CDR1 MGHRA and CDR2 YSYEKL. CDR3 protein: CASSQDAPPSGGASEQFF. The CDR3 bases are TGCGCCAGCAGCCAAGATGCCCCCCCTAGCGGGGGGGCCAGTGAGCAGTTCTTC.

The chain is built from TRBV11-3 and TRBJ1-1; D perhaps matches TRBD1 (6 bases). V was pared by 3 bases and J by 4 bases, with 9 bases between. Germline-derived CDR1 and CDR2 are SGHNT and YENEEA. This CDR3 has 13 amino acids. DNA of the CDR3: TGTGCCAGCAGCTTCAGGGGAAGCACTGAAGCTTTCTTT. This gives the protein CASSFRGSTEAFF. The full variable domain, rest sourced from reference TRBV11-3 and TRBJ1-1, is EAGVVQSPRYKIIEKKQPVAFWCNPISGHNTLYWYLQNLGQGPELLIRYENEEAVDDSQLPKDRFSAERLKGVDSTLKIQPAELGDSAVYLCASSFRGSTEAFFGQGTRLTVV.

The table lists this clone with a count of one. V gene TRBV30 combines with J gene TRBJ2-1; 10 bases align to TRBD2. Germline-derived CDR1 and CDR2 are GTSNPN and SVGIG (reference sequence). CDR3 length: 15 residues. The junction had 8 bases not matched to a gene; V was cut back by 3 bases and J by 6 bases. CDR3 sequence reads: CAWSPGERGGNEQFF. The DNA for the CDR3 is TGTGCCTGGAGCCCGGGGGAGCGGGGGGGCAATGAGCAGTTCTTC.

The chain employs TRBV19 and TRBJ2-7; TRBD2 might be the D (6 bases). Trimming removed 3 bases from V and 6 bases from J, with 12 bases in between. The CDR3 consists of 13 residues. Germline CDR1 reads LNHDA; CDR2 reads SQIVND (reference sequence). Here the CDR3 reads CASSMEGGGEQYF. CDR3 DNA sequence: TGTGCCAGTAGTATGGAGGGAGGAGGCGAGCAGTACTTC.

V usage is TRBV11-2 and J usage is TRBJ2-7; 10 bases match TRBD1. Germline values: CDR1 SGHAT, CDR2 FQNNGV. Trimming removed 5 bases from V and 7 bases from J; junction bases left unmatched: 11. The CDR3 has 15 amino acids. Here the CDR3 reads CASSPRGGTGVEQYF. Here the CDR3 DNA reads TGTGCCAGCAGCCCCCGGGGAGGGACAGGGGTTGAGCAGTACTTC.

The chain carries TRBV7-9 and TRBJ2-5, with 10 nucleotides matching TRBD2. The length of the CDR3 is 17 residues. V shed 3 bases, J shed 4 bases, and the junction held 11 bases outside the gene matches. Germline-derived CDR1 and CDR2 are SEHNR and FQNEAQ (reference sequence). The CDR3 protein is CASSFVMSGGARETQYF. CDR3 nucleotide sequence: TGTGCCAGCAGCTTTGTTATGAGCGGGGGGGCCAGAGAGACCCAGTACTTC.

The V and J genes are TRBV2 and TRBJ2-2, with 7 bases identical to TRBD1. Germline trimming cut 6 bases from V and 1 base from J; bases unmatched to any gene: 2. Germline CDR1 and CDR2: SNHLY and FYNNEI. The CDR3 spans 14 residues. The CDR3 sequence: CASRRQGNTGELFF. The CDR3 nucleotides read TGTGCCAGCAGAAGACAGGGGAACACCGGGGAGCTGTTTTTT. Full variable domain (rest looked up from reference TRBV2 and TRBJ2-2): EPEVTQTPSHQVTQMGQEVILRCVPISNHLYFYWYRQILGQKVEFLVSFYNNEISEKSEIFDDQFSVERPDGSNFTLKIRSTKLEDSAMYFCASRRQGNTGELFFGEGSRLTVL.

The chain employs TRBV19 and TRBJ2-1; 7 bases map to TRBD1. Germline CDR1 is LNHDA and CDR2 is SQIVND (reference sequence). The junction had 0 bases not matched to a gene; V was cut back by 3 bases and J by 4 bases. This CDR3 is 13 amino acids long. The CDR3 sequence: CASSMTGYNEQFF. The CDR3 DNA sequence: TGTGCCAGTAGTATGACAGGGTACAATGAGCAGTTCTTC.

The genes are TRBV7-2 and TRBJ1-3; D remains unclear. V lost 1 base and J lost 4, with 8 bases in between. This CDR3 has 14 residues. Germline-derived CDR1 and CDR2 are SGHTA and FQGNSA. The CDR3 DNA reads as TGTGCCAGCAGCTTAGAGCGTTCAGGAAACACCATATATTTT. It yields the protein CASSLERSGNTIYF.

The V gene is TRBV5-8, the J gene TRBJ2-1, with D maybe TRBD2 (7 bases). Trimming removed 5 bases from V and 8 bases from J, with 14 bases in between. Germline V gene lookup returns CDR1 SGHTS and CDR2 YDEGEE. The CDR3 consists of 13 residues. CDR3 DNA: TGTGCCAGCAGGAAAGGGGGGGGCTATGAGCAGTTCTTC. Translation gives CASRKGGGYEQFF.

In nucleotides, the CDR3 is TGTGCCAGCTCAGACAGGTTTTCTAACTATGGCTACACCTTC. Its protein is CASSDRFSNYGYTF. The gene calls are TRBV18 and TRBJ1-2; tentative D call: TRBD1 (6 bases). Trimming took off 5 bases at V and 0 bases at J, with 10 bases between the two ends. Germline V gene lookup returns CDR1 KGHSH and CDR2 LQKENI. This CDR3 region has 14 residues.

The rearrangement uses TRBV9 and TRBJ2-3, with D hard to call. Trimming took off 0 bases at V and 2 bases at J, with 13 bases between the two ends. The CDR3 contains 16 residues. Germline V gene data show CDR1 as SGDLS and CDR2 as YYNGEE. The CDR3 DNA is TGTGCCAGCAGCGTAGGTCGGCAGGCTTACACAGATACGCAGTATTTT. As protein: CASSVGRQAYTDTQYF.

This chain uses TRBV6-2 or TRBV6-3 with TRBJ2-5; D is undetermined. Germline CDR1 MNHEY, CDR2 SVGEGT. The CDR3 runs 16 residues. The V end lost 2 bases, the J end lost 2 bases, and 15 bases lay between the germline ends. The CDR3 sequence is CASSYEVGSSQETQYF. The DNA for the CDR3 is TGTGCCAGCAGTTACGAGGTTGGCAGTAGTCAAGAGACCCAGTACTTC.

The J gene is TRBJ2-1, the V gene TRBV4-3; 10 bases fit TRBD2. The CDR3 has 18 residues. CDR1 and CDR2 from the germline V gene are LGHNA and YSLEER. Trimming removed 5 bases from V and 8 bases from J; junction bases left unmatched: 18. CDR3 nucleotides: TGCGCCAGCAGCACCCTCGAGCTAGCGGGGGCCCGGTTTGATGAGCAGTTCTTC. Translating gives CASSTLELAGARFDEQFF.

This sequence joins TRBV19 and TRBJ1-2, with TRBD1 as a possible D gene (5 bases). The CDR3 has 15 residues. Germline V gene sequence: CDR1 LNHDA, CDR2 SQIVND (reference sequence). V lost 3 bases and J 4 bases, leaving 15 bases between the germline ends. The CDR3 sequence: CASSMGDFWGYGYTF. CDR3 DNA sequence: TGTGCCAGTAGTATGGGGGACTTCTGGGGCTATGGCTACACCTTC.

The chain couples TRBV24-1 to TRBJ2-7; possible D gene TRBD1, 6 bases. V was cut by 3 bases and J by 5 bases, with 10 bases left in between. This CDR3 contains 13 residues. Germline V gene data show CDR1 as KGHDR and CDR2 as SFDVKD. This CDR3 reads CATSDGQGHEQYF. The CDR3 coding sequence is TGTGCCACCAGTGATGGGCAGGGGCACGAGCAGTACTTC.

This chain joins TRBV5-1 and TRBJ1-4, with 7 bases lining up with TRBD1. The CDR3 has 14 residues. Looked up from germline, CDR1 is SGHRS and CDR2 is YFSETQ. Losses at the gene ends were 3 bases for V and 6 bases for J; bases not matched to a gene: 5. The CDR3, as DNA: TGCGCCAGCAGCTCCTGGACAGGAGATGAAAAACTGTTTTTT. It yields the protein CASSSWTGDEKLFF.